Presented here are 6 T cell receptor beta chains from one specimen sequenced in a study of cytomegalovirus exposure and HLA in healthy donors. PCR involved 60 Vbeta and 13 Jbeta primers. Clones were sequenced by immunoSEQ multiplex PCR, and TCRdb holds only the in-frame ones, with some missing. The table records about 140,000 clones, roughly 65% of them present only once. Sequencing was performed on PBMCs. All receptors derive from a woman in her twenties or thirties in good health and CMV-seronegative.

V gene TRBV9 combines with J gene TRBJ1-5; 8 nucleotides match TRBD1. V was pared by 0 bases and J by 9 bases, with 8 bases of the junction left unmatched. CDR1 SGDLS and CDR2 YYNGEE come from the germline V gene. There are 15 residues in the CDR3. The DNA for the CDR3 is TGTGCCAGCAGCGTAGGGACAGGGATGGACGGGCCCCAGCATTTT. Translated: CASSVGTGMDGPQHF.

The CDR3 DNA reads as TGTGCCAGCAGCTGGGACAGCCAATCTCGATGGGAGACCCAGTACTTC. It translates to CASSWDSQSRWETQYF. The chain has TRBV14 and TRBJ2-5; TRBD1 matches at 7 bases. V dropped 5 bases and J dropped 5; count of bases not matched to a gene: 14. Germline CDR1 reads SGHDN; CDR2 reads FVKESK. The CDR3 totals 16 residues.

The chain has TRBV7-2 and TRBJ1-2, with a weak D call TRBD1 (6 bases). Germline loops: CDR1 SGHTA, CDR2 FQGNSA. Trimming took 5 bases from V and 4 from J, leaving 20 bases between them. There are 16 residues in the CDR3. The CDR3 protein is CASSLTTGAFLYGYTF. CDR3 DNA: TGTGCCAGCAGCCTGACGACAGGAGCCTTTCTCTATGGCTACACCTTC.

The CDR3 spells CASSLAPEGNTIYF. The CDR3 DNA reads as TGTGCCAGCAGCTTAGCGCCAGAAGGAAACACCATATATTTT. The chain uses TRBV7-2 and TRBJ1-3; unclear D gene. V was shortened by 0 bases and J by 4 bases, with 7 bases between the two germline ends. This CDR3 spans 14 amino acids. CDR1 and CDR2 from the germline V gene are SGHTA and FQGNSA.

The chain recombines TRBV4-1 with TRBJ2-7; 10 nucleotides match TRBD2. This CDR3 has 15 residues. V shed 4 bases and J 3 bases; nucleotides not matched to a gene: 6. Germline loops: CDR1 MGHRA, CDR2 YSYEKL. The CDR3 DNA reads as TGCGCCAGCAGCCGTGGGACTAGCGAGGTCTACGAGCAGTACTTC. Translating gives CASSRGTSEVYEQYF.

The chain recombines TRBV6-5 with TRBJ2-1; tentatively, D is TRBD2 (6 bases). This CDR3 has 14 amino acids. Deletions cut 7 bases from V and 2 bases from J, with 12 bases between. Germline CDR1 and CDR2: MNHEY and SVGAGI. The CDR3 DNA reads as TGTGCCAGCAACCAGCGGGTTACCTACAATGAGCAGTTCTTC. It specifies CASNQRVTYNEQFF.